These 29 T cell receptor beta chains were all obtained from the same sample, sequenced in a study of T cells after yellow fever vaccination. TCRdb passed the 5' RACE reads through MiXCR, listing each CDR3 protein once. The sample includes 340,000 or so distinct CDR3 sequences, approximately 12% of them seen just once. Sequencing was performed on CD4+ T cells sorted from PBMCs, taken 15 days after the yellow fever booster vaccination. These receptors were obtained from a man in his late teens or twenties who received the YFV17D yellow fever vaccine.

J is TRBJ2-5 and V is TRBV7-2, with unresolved D. CDR1 is SGHTA and CDR2 is FQGNSA in the germline V gene. The CDR3 extends over 15 amino acids. V shed 3 bases and J shed 1 base, with 12 bases lying between them. The CDR3 sequence: CASSFSSSLQETQYF. Here the CDR3 DNA reads TGTGCCAGCAGCTTTTCGTCTTCACTCCAAGAGACCCAGTACTTC. Based on the CDR3 plus reference TRBV7-2 and TRBJ2-5, the full variable domain is GAGVSQSPSNKVTEKGKDVELRCDPISGHTALYWYRQSLGQGLEFLIYFQGNSAPDKSGLPSDRFSAERTGGSVSTLTIQRTQQEDSAVYLCASSFSSSLQETQYFGPGTRLLVL.

The CDR3 DNA is TGCAGTGCTCCAGGACTTTCTTACACAGATACGCAGTATTTT. This encodes CSAPGLSYTDTQYF. The rearrangement joins TRBV20-1 to TRBJ2-3, with a weak D call TRBD2 (5 bases). The CDR3 loop spans 14 amino acids. Germline V CDR1 and CDR2: DFQATT, SNEGSKA (reference sequence). The V end was cut by 5 bases, the J end by 2 bases, with 14 bases between.

The table lists this clonotype with a few counts. The chain couples TRBV7-2 to TRBJ2-1, with 7 bases fitting TRBD2. After removal of 5 bases from V and 3 bases from J, the junction contained 7 bases not matched to a gene. The length of the CDR3 is 15 residues. Germline-derived CDR1 and CDR2 are SGHTA and FQGNSA. CDR3 region: CASSRTRENYNEQFF. In DNA form, the CDR3 reads TGTGCCAGCAGCCGGACTAGAGAAAACTACAATGAGCAGTTCTTC.

V and J are TRBV5-5 and TRBJ2-5, with D perhaps assigned TRBD1 or TRBD2 (6 bases each). V was shortened by 5 bases and J by 5 bases, with 19 bases between the two germline ends. The germline CDR1 and CDR2 sequences are SGHKS and YYEKEE (reference sequence). This CDR3 is built from 15 residues. CDR3: CASRLGGLDGETQYF. The CDR3 DNA follows: TGTGCCAGCAGGCTAGGGGGGCTGGACGGGGAGACCCAGTACTTC.

This clonotype was detected many times. This chain links TRBV11-2 with TRBJ2-2; D is perhaps TRBD1 or TRBD2 (5 bases each). The CDR3 sequence is 14 residues long. Trimming cost V 6 bases and J 0 bases, with 8 bases left between them. The V gene's germline CDR1 is SGHAT and CDR2 FQNNGV. The CDR3 DNA reads as TGTGCCAGCAGGGGGGTCGCGAACACCGGGGAGCTGTTTTTT. It specifies CASRGVANTGELFF.

This clonotype was recorded a few times. This rearrangement joins TRBV6-1 to TRBJ2-5; possibly TRBD1 or TRBD2 for D (5 bases each). This CDR3 contains 13 residues. Deletions cut 0 bases from V and 6 bases from J, with 8 bases between. Germline V gene lookup returns CDR1 MNHNS and CDR2 SASEGT. The CDR3 nucleotides read TGTGCCAGCAGTGAAGCGAGGGGCCAGACCCAGTACTTC. As protein: CASSEARGQTQYF.

This clonotype was observed a handful of times. V and J are TRBV28 and TRBJ2-7; D is undetermined. The CDR3 extends over 12 amino acids. Trimming pared 3 bases from V and 2 bases from J, leaving 5 bases between. Germline V lookup: CDR1 MDHEN, CDR2 SYDVKM. The CDR3 DNA reads TGTGCCAGCAGTTTGCCGGCCTACGAGCAGTACTTC. It encodes CASSLPAYEQYF.

In its sample, this clonotype was seen a few times. V usage is TRBV10-2 and J usage is TRBJ1-1; perhaps TRBD1 as D (5 bases). The germline CDR1 and CDR2 sequences are WSHSY and SAAADI. The CDR3 is 14 amino acids. V was pared by 7 bases and J by 0 bases, with 12 bases between. The CDR3 nucleotides read TGCGCCAGCAAGGGACGCCCCATGAACACTGAAGCTTTCTTT. Its translation: CASKGRPMNTEAFF.

This clonotype was counted between two and nine times. This rearrangement joins TRBV10-1 to TRBJ2-7, with 9 bases lining up with TRBD2. This CDR3 has 17 residues. Germline V gives CDR1 WNHNN, CDR2 SYGVQD (reference sequence). V dropped 0 bases and J dropped 0; count of bases not matched to a gene: 6. Written as DNA, the CDR3 is TGCGCCAGCAGTGAGTCGAGACTAGCGGTTAGCTCCTACGAGCAGTACGTC. Translated: CASSESRLAVSSYEQYV.

This clonotype was counted only a few times. The chain joins TRBV28 to TRBJ1-1; the match to TRBD1 covers 8 bases. Germline CDR1 MDHEN, CDR2 SYDVKM. The V gene end was trimmed by 7 bases and the J gene end by 6 bases; junction bases not matched to a gene: 16. The CDR3 consists of 16 residues. The CDR3 DNA reads as TGTGCCAGCACTGGTACGACAGGGGCATATCACGCTGAAGCTTTCTTT. Encoded protein: CASTGTTGAYHAEAFF.

This clonotype has just a few counts. CDR3 DNA sequence: TGTGCCAGCAGCGGCTCCTACGAGCAGTACGTC. Translating gives CASSGSYEQYV. The chain couples TRBV11-2 to TRBJ2-7; D is unclear. Germline V gene lookup returns CDR1 SGHAT and CDR2 FQNNGV. With 5 bases removed from V and 0 bases from J, the gap between germline ends came to 2 bases. The CDR3 extends over 11 amino acids.

J is TRBJ2-2 and V is TRBV28; TRBD1 might be the D (6 bases). This CDR3 contains 14 residues. V lost 11 bases and J lost 3, with 16 bases in between. Germline CDR1 is MDHEN and CDR2 is SYDVKM. CDR3 sequence (DNA): TGTGCCGGGGGATCACAGGGAGACACCGGGGAGCTGTTTTTT. As protein: CAGGSQGDTGELFF.

The chain combines TRBV12-3 or TRBV12-4 with TRBJ2-2; 7 bases map to TRBD1. J lost 0 bases, V lost 7 bases, and 5 bases had no gene match. The CDR3 runs 15 residues. This chain's CDR3 is CASKRDSANTGELFF. For the CDR3, the DNA is TGTGCCAGCAAACGGGACAGCGCGAACACCGGGGAGCTGTTTTTT.

The V call is TRBV10-1, the J call TRBJ2-1; D may be TRBD2 (7 bases). This CDR3 spans 12 amino acids. Trimming shortened V by 8 bases and J by 7 bases, and 12 bases separated the two germline ends. The germline CDR1 and CDR2 sequences are WNHNN and SYGVQD (reference sequence). DNA for the CDR3: TGCGCCAGCGGGGGGGCCATGAATGAGCAGTTCTTC. Translating it yields CASGGAMNEQFF.

There are a few counts of this clonotype. The chain employs TRBV5-1 and TRBJ2-3; 7 positions match TRBD1. With V trimmed by 2 bases and J by 6 bases, 6 bases remained unmatched. CDR3 size: 14 residues. Germline CDR1 SGHRS, CDR2 YFSETQ. CDR3 sequence (DNA): TGCGCCAGCAGCTTAGGGGGCAGCCGTGATACGCAGTATTTT. Translation gives CASSLGGSRDTQYF.

This rearrangement joins TRBV5-1 to TRBJ2-2; D unclear. With 0 bases removed from V and 3 bases from J, the gap between germline ends came to 6 bases. The germline V gene has CDR1 SGHRS and CDR2 YFSETQ. The CDR3 loop spans 14 amino acids. The CDR3 region is CASSLARDTGELFF. The CDR3 nucleotides read TGCGCCAGCAGCTTGGCCCGGGACACCGGGGAGCTGTTTTTT.

The rearrangement joins TRBV11-2 to TRBJ2-3; D unresolved. The CDR3 loop spans 14 amino acids. V was cut by 6 bases and J by 4 bases, with 14 bases left in between. Germline V CDR1 and CDR2: SGHAT, FQNNGV. The CDR3 DNA reads TGTGCCAGCAGTGCCATTACAGTAGCAGATACGCAGTATTTT. It translates to CASSAITVADTQYF.

This clonotype was seen many times. The J gene is TRBJ1-5, the V gene TRBV29-1, with 7 nucleotides matching TRBD1. Trimming took 6 bases from V and 4 from J; bases not matched to a gene: 6. Germline CDR1 reads SQVTM; CDR2 reads ANQGSEA. This CDR3 is 13 amino acids long. The CDR3 reads CSVGTERNQPQHF. CDR3 nucleotides: TGCAGCGTGGGGACAGAGAGGAATCAGCCCCAGCATTTT.

This clonotype was detected a few times. The rearrangement links TRBV2 to TRBJ1-6, with D unclear. Trimming left V 1 base short and J 9 bases short, with 13 bases between. The CDR3 is 15 residues long. The V gene's germline CDR1 is SNHLY and CDR2 FYNNEI. The CDR3 bases are TGTGCCAGCAGTGAAGTCGGAGGCGGTGGTTCACCCCTCCACTTT. Translation: CASSEVGGGGSPLHF.

This clonotype was counted between two and nine times. V gene TRBV5-1 combines with J gene TRBJ2-7; TRBD1 is a possible D gene (6 bases). This CDR3 has 13 amino acids. Looked up from germline, CDR1 is SGHRS and CDR2 is YFSETQ. V was trimmed by 1 base and J by 7 bases, leaving 12 bases between them. For the CDR3, the DNA is TGCGCCAGCAGCTTGCAAGGGGGTGGGGAGCAGTACTTC. This codes for CASSLQGGGEQYF.

This clonotype was counted a few times. The V and J genes are TRBV4-1 and TRBJ1-1; D not certain. The CDR3 has 12 amino acids. Germline values: CDR1 MGHRA, CDR2 YSYEKL. Trimming removed 1 base at V and 10 bases at J, with 10 bases between. CDR3 region: CASSQGTSRAFF. Written as DNA, the CDR3 is TGCGCCAGCAGCCAAGGGACCTCGCGAGCTTTCTTT.

In DNA form, the CDR3 reads TGTGCCAGCAGCCCCTATCTCCGGACAGGGGGCTTGGAGACCCAGTACTTC. Translated: CASSPYLRTGGLETQYF. The rearrangement links TRBV14 to TRBJ2-5; 11 nucleotides match TRBD1. Germline loops: CDR1 SGHDN, CDR2 FVKESK. The length of the CDR3 is 17 residues. After removal of 4 bases from V and 5 bases from J, the junction contained 12 bases not matched to a gene.

This chain joins TRBV6-2 or TRBV6-3 and TRBJ1-2; 7 positions match TRBD1. The CDR3 length is 13 residues. J gave up 3 bases and V 6 bases, and 4 bases lay outside the gene matches. The germline CDR1 and CDR2 sequences are MNHEY and SVGEGT. The CDR3 protein is CASSVGQYYGYTF. CDR3 sequence (DNA): TGTGCCAGCAGCGTGGGACAGTACTATGGCTACACCTTC.

This clonotype was seen at least ten times. The junction departs from germline at one end; a sequencing error may be responsible. This chain uses TRBV7-7 with TRBJ2-2, with D tentatively TRBD1 (6 bases). Germline V gives CDR1 SSHAT, CDR2 FNYEAQ (reference sequence). The CDR3 totals 16 residues. The CDR3 sequence is CASSYRLADRTGELFF. For the CDR3, the DNA is TGTGCTAGCAGCTACCGATTGGCAGACAGGACCGGGGAGCTGTTTTTT.

This clonotype appeared many times. V and J are TRBV7-2 and TRBJ2-3; D may be TRBD1 (6 bases). The CDR3 loop spans 12 amino acids. The germline gives CDR1 SGHTA, CDR2 FQGNSA. V lost 4 bases to trimming and J lost 4 bases, with 6 bases between them. CDR3 coding DNA: TGTGCCAGCAGCTACAGGGCAGATACGCAGTATTTT. This gives the protein CASSYRADTQYF.

This clonotype was observed a handful of times. The chain combines TRBV28 with TRBJ2-7, with TRBD2 matching over 8 bases. V shed 8 bases, J shed 6 bases, and the junction held 9 bases outside the gene matches. Germline V gene sequence: CDR1 MDHEN, CDR2 SYDVKM. The CDR3 runs to 13 residues. The CDR3 reads CASGRASGGEQYV. CDR3 DNA: TGTGCCAGCGGACGAGCGAGCGGGGGCGAGCAGTACGTC.

As to this clonotype: A clone one base away is much larger, so this may be a read error. The CDR3 DNA reads TGCAGCGTAGCCTTACCGGTTAAGGCTGAAGCTTTCTTT. Translated, it gives CSVALPVKAEAFF. The genes are TRBV29-1 and TRBJ1-1; no firm D call. V was shortened by 6 bases and J by 6 bases, with 17 bases between the two germline ends. The CDR3 consists of 13 residues. Germline V gene data show CDR1 as SQVTM and CDR2 as ANQGSEA. Drawing the rest from reference TRBV29-1 and TRBJ1-1, the complete variable domain is SAVISQKPSRDICQRGTSLTIQCQVDSQVTMMFWYRQQPGQSLTLIATANQGSEATYESGFVIDKFPISRPNLTFSTLTVSNMSPEDSSIYLCSVALPVKAEAFFGQGTRLTVV.

Of note for this clonotype: A much larger clone lies a single base off, so this may be a read error. This sequence joins TRBV5-6 and TRBJ2-7; perhaps TRBD2 as D (6 bases). Germline V gene sequence: CDR1 SGHDT, CDR2 YYEEEE. Trimming cost V 3 bases and J 3 bases, with 16 bases left between them. This CDR3 has 15 residues. The CDR3 spells CASSSGPGARYEQYV. The CDR3 DNA is TGTGCCAGCAGCTCCGGACCGGGAGCCCGCTACGAGCAGTACGTC.

This clonotype was detected only a few times. The chain couples TRBV7-9 to TRBJ2-1; a possible D gene is TRBD2 (6 bases). Germline V CDR1 and CDR2: SEHNR, FQNEAQ (reference sequence). Deletions cut 5 bases from V and 4 bases from J, with 15 bases between. CDR3 length: 15 residues. The CDR3 sequence: CASSPRGAIYNEQFF. Here the CDR3 DNA reads TGTGCCAGCAGCCCGCGGGGAGCGATTTACAATGAGCAGTTCTTC.